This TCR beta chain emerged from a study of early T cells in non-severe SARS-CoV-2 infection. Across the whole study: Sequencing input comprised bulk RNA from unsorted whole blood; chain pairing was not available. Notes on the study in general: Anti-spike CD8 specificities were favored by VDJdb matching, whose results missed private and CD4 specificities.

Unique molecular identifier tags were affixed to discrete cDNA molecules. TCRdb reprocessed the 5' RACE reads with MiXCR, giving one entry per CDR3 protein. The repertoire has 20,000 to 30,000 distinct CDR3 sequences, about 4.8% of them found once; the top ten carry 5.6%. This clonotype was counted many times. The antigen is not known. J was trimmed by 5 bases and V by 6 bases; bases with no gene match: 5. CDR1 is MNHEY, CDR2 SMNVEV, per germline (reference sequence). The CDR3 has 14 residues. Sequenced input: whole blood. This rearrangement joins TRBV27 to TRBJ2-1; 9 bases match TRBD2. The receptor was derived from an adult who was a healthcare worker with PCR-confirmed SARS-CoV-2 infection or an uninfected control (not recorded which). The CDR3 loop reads CASSERGVNNEQFF. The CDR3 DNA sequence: TGTGCCAGCAGCGAGCGGGGGGTAAACAATGAGCAGTTCTTC.